These 21 T cell receptor beta chains were sequenced from one sample in a study of radiotherapy plus CTLA-4 blockade in lung cancer. Libraries were prepared by immunoSEQ multiplex PCR; TCRdb keeps only in-frame clonotypes and omits some of them. The sample yields about 41,000 clones, around 77% seen once. This specimen was peripheral blood, taken from a patient treated with radiotherapy plus ipilimumab. The receptors derive from a human donor with non-small cell lung cancer who had stable disease on radiotherapy plus ipilimumab.

Remarks on this clone: An end of the junction differs from the germline gene, which may be a read error. The J gene is TRBJ1-1, the V gene TRBV6-1; D ambiguous. Germline V gene data show CDR1 as MNHNS and CDR2 as SASEGT. The CDR3 consists of 13 residues. The chain's CDR3 is CASSPPTRTEAFF. Here the CDR3 DNA reads TGTGCCAGCAGCCCACCCACACGCACTGAAGCCTTCTTT.

By sample fraction, this clone is medium-sized. This sample also contains other DNA sequences that code for the same CDR3. The chain employs TRBV2 and TRBJ1-5, with D unclear. The germline V gene has CDR1 SNHLY and CDR2 FYNNEI. The CDR3 covers 15 residues. The germline V and J ends were trimmed by 8 bases and 10 bases, with 24 bases remaining between them. The chain's CDR3 is CASRPREGRIHPQHF. CDR3 nucleotides: TGTGCCAGCCGTCCAAGGGAAGGCAGGATTCACCCCCAGCATTTT.

The genes are TRBV19 and TRBJ1-2; D may be TRBD1 (5 bases). The germline V and J ends were trimmed by 7 bases and 7 bases, with 19 bases remaining between them. CDR1 and CDR2 from the germline V gene are LNHDA and SQIVND (reference sequence). CDR3 length equals 14 residues. CDR3 protein: CASTGPRLLSGYTF. The CDR3 DNA reads as TGTGCCAGTACAGGGCCCCGACTCCTCTCTGGCTACACCTTC.

J is TRBJ1-2 and V is TRBV6-6, with D possibly matching TRBD1 (6 bases). Trimming shortened V by 7 bases and J by 10 bases, and 16 bases separated the two germline ends. This CDR3 is built from 12 residues. Germline V gene data show CDR1 as MNHNY and CDR2 as SVGAGI (reference sequence). The CDR3 is CASTEGDKTYTF. CDR3 nucleotides: TGTGCCAGCACCGAGGGGGACAAGACCTACACCTTC.

The rearrangement joins TRBV7-2 to TRBJ2-7; 7 bases agree with TRBD1. V lost 5 bases and J lost 5; bases outside the gene matches: 9. CDR1 and CDR2 (germline): SGHTA, FQGNSA. The CDR3 sequence is 14 residues long. The DNA of the CDR3 is TGTGCCAGCAGCCTGACAGGGTTTGTCAACGAGCAGTACTTC. It specifies CASSLTGFVNEQYF.

This clone was picked up many times. The V and J genes are TRBV4-1 and TRBJ1-3; possible D gene TRBD1, 6 bases. V was clipped by 1 base and J by 4 bases, with 20 bases between them. CDR1 and CDR2 (germline): MGHRA, YSYEKL. The CDR3 runs to 18 residues. The CDR3 region is CASSQGGRGRGTGNTIYF. The CDR3 nucleotides are TGCGCCAGCAGCCAAGGGGGGCGGGGAAGAGGGACCGGAAACACCATATATTTT.

CDR3 sequence (DNA): TGTGCCAGCAGCTTGCTGATTACGAACACTGAAGCTTTCTTT. Its translation: CASSLLITNTEAFF. The chain couples TRBV11-2 to TRBJ1-1; D gene uncertain. The germline V and J ends were trimmed by 3 bases and 1 base, with 9 bases remaining between them. CDR3 length: 14 amino acids. Germline loops: CDR1 SGHAT, CDR2 FQNNGV.

The chain is built from TRBV9 and TRBJ1-6, with TRBD1 as a possible D gene (5 bases). Deletions cut 0 bases from V and 10 bases from J, with 11 bases between. The CDR3 is 14 residues long. Per germline, CDR1 SGDLS and CDR2 YYNGEE. CDR3 sequence (DNA): TGTGCCAGCAGCGTAGCGGGGGGGGGATCACCCCTCCACTTT. As protein: CASSVAGGGSPLHF.

This chain links TRBV6-5 with TRBJ2-7; TRBD1 matches at 8 bases. The trim removed 6 bases at V and 3 bases at J, leaving 10 bases unmatched. The CDR3 has 15 amino acids. Germline V gene data show CDR1 as MNHEY and CDR2 as SVGAGI. The CDR3 DNA sequence: TGTGCCAGCAGCCCGAGGGACAGGACAGTCTACGAGCAGTACGTC. Protein product: CASSPRDRTVYEQYV.

This clone appeared a few times. The chain carries TRBV10-2 and TRBJ1-4; D remains unclear. Germline CDR1 is WSHSY and CDR2 is SAAADI. The CDR3 has 12 residues. V shed 5 bases and J shed 7 bases, with 8 bases lying between them. CDR3 in amino acids: CASSRTIEKLFF. The CDR3 DNA is TGCGCCAGCAGTAGAACAATTGAAAAACTGTTTTTT.

The CDR3 nucleotides read TGTGCCAGCAGTTTACTTGGAGCAGGCTATGGCTACACCTTC. Translation gives CASSLLGAGYGYTF. The V gene is TRBV27, the J gene TRBJ1-2; D unclear. There are 14 residues in the CDR3. Germline values: CDR1 MNHEY, CDR2 SMNVEV (reference sequence). V was clipped by 2 bases and J by 4 bases, with 11 bases between them.

V usage is TRBV10-3 and J usage is TRBJ1-1, with 7 nucleotides matching TRBD1. This CDR3 is 15 amino acids long. With V trimmed by 3 bases and J by 5 bases, 9 bases remained unmatched. Germline V CDR1 and CDR2: ENHRY, SYGVKD. The CDR3 DNA reads as TGTGCCATCAGTGAAGGGGGCAGGGGCAGGACTGAAGCTTTCTTT. Its protein product is CAISEGGRGRTEAFF.

The table lists this clone with a few counts. This sequence joins TRBV18 and TRBJ1-2; 8 positions agree with TRBD1. The length of the CDR3 is 15 residues. Per the germline V gene, CDR1 is KGHSH and CDR2 is LQKENI. V lost 3 bases, J lost 5 bases, and 8 bases stayed unmatched. CDR3 in amino acids: CASSPQGAQGYGYTF. The CDR3, as DNA: TGTGCCAGCTCACCGCAGGGGGCACAAGGGTATGGCTACACCTTC.

The chain joins TRBV2 to TRBJ1-5; 8 bases align to TRBD1. Trimming removed 3 bases from V and 6 bases from J; junction bases left unmatched: 4. The CDR3 spans 14 residues. Germline V gene data show CDR1 as SNHLY and CDR2 as FYNNEI. The CDR3 sequence: CASSEQGASQPQHF. CDR3 bases: TGTGCCAGCAGTGAGCAGGGGGCAAGTCAGCCCCAGCATTTT.

The chain has TRBV7-9 and TRBJ1-1; D gene ambiguous. The germline CDR1 and CDR2 sequences are SEHNR and FQNEAQ (reference sequence). Trimming removed 5 bases from V and 1 base from J, with 8 bases in between. The CDR3 is 13 amino acids. The CDR3 DNA reads as TGTGCCAGCAGCCCTGATTGGAACACTGAAGCTTTCTTT. Its protein product is CASSPDWNTEAFF.

The gene calls are TRBV30 and TRBJ2-2, with D tentatively TRBD2 (5 bases). The CDR3 length is 13 residues. Germline lookup yields CDR1 GTSNPN and CDR2 SVGIG (reference sequence). The V gene lost 5 bases and the J gene lost 0 bases, with 7 bases spanning the gap. Here the CDR3 reads CAWGRPNTGELFF. CDR3 bases: TGTGCCTGGGGGAGACCGAACACCGGGGAGCTGTTTTTT.

The chain combines TRBV5-1 with TRBJ1-4; D uncertain. V gave up 4 bases and J gave up 6 bases, with 10 bases separating them. Germline V gives CDR1 SGHRS, CDR2 YFSETQ. The CDR3 runs to 13 residues. In DNA, the CDR3 is TGCGCCAGCAGCAGCGGGTATGATGAAAAACTGTTTTTT. Protein product: CASSSGYDEKLFF.

V gene TRBV6-6 combines with J gene TRBJ1-6; 10 bases fit TRBD1. CDR3 length: 14 amino acids. The germline V gene encodes CDR1 MNHNY and CDR2 SVGAGI (reference sequence). J was trimmed by 8 bases and V by 6 bases; bases with no gene match: 4. The CDR3: CASRDGTGDSPLHF. The CDR3 DNA reads as TGTGCCAGCAGGGATGGGACAGGGGATTCACCCCTCCACTTT.

The rearrangement joins TRBV10-1 to TRBJ2-3; D uncertain. The CDR3 runs to 12 residues. Trimming removed 4 bases from V and 2 bases from J, with 4 bases in between. CDR1 and CDR2 from the germline V gene are WNHNN and SYGVQD (reference sequence). Here the CDR3 reads CASSGATDTQYF. CDR3 DNA sequence: TGCGCCAGCAGTGGGGCCACAGATACGCAGTATTTT.

This chain links TRBV10-3 with TRBJ1-1, with 8 nucleotides matching TRBD1. With 10 bases clipped from V and 2 bases from J, the junction kept 3 bases outside the gene matches. Germline V gives CDR1 ENHRY, CDR2 SYGVKD. The CDR3 is 12 residues long. This CDR3 is CATRGRNTEAFF. DNA for the CDR3: TGTGCCACCAGGGGGCGTAACACTGAAGCTTTCTTT.

CDR3 bases: TGTGCCAGCAGCGTCGGCAAAGACACTGGGGCCAACGTCCTGACTTTC. Its protein product is CASSVGKDTGANVLTF. The chain joins TRBV9 to TRBJ2-6; D is uncertain. Germline V gives CDR1 SGDLS, CDR2 YYNGEE. The CDR3 spans 16 residues. V was pared by 2 bases and J by 2 bases, with 11 bases between.